The rows below give T cell receptor beta chains drawn from one sample of a study of blood T cell repertoires in COVID-19. Repertoires were generated with immunoSEQ multiplex PCR, while TCRdb's copy carries only in-frame clones and drops some. Here the sample spans some 240,000 clones, 89% being singletons. The sample consisted of peripheral blood. These receptors were collected from a man in his fifties or sixties who had recovered from COVID-19. CDR3s include the opening cysteine and the closing phenylalanine or tryptophan. D genes are given only for firm matches. Only some rows state a clone size, as once, few, many or a class for expanded clones.

J | size | D | V | DNA | CDR3
TRBJ2-3 | NA | NA | TRBV5-1 | TGCGCCAGCTCCCCGCATGGGGAGTTCACAGATACGCAGTATTTT | CASSPHGEFTDTQYF
TRBJ1-3 | NA | NA | TRBV9 | TGTGCCAGCAGCGAGGACTTCTCCCACCTAGGAAACACCATATATTTT | CASSEDFSHLGNTIYF
TRBJ1-6 | NA | NA | TRBV6-5 | TGTGCCAGCACCGCCGGCAGGGCTAATTCACCCCTCCACTTT | CASTAGRANSPLHF
TRBJ1-2 | NA | TRBD1 | TRBV4-1 | TGCGCCAGCAGCCAAGTTGTGCTCGGACAGGGCTCTGGCTACACCTTC | CASSQVVLGQGSGYTF
TRBJ2-7 | NA | TRBD2 | TRBV28 | TGTGCCAGCTCCTTGCCTAGCGGGAGGGCCAACGAGCAGTACTTC | CASSLPSGRANEQYF
TRBJ1-2 | NA | NA | TRBV6-1 | TGTGCCAGCAGTGAGGCAGGGAACTATGGCTACACCTTC | CASSEAGNYGYTF
TRBJ2-2 | NA | NA | TRBV10-3 | TGTGCCATCAGTCCTGAAGGGGGAAGTACCGGGGAGCTGTTTTTT | CAISPEGGSTGELFF
TRBJ2-1 | NA | NA | TRBV29-1 | TGCAGCGTTGATGGCCCCGGACGGGGTGAGCAGTTCTTC | CSVDGPGRGEQFF
TRBJ1-6 | once | NA | TRBV6-1 | TGTGCCAGCAGTGAGTTAGGGGCCGCTAATTCACCCCTCCACTTT | CASSELGAANSPLHF
TRBJ2-3 | NA | TRBD2 | TRBV5-1 | TGCGCCAGCAGCCTGGAAGGGAGCGGGAGGGCGGCAGATACGCAGTATTTT | CASSLEGSGRAADTQYF
TRBJ2-2 | NA | NA | TRBV5-6 | TGTGCCAGCAGCCCGCAGGGGAACACCGGGGAGCTGTTTTTT | CASSPQGNTGELFF
TRBJ2-3 | NA | TRBD2 | TRBV4-1 | TGCGCCAGCAGCCAGGAGCCGGGACTAGCGGGAAAAGATACGCAGTATTTT | CASSQEPGLAGKDTQYF
TRBJ1-2 | once | TRBD1 | TRBV7-2 | TGTGCCAGCAGCCCGGGGGGACAGGGGGCGGGCTATGGCTACACCTTC | CASSPGGQGAGYGYTF
TRBJ2-1 | NA | NA | TRBV15 | TGTGCCACCAGCAGCCCTAAATACAATGAGCAGTTCTTC | CATSSPKYNEQFF
TRBJ1-1 | NA | NA | TRBV5-1 | TGCGCCAGCAGCTTGCGTTCGGGGTCCAGCACTGAAGCTTTCTTT | CASSLRSGSSTEAFF
TRBJ2-3 | NA | TRBD2 | TRBV2 | TGTGCCAGCAGTTCTGAGCGGGGGAGGGGGTATTTT | CASSSERGRGYF
TRBJ2-3 | NA | TRBD2 | TRBV6-6 | TGTGCCAGCAGTCGAAGACTAGCGGGGGGCCGGGCGGGGGGTACGCAGTATTTT | CASSRRLAGGRAGGTQYF
TRBJ1-2 | NA | TRBD1 | TRBV6-6 | TGTGCCAGCAGTCCCGGACAGGGTGGCCATGGCTACACCTTC | CASSPGQGGHGYTF
TRBJ2-6 | NA | NA | TRBV19 | TGTGCCAGCGGGGGTTCCGGGGCCAACGTCCTGACTTTC | CASGGSGANVLTF
TRBJ2-7 | once | TRBD2 | TRBV5-4 | TGTGCCAGCAGCCGAGCGGGACCCTGGAGTTTC | CASSRAGPWSF
TRBJ1-2 | once | NA | TRBV7-9 | TGTGCCAGCAGCTCCGGTCCAAACAGGGTTACTTATGGCTACACCTTC | CASSSGPNRVTYGYTF
TRBJ1-4 | once | NA | TRBV6-5 | TGTGCCAGCAGTTACTCAGGGCGGGGAGCTGAAAAACTGTTTTTT | CASSYSGRGAEKLFF
TRBJ2-1 | NA | NA | TRBV5-1 | TGCGCCAGCAGCGTGATAGGGGTTATGGATGAGCAGTTCTTC | CASSVIGVMDEQFF
TRBJ2-3 | few | NA | TRBV30 | TGTGCCTGGATGGCAGGGTTGGCTAGCACAGATACGCAGTATTTT | CAWMAGLASTDTQYF
TRBJ2-7 | NA | NA | TRBV4-3 | TGCGCCAGCAGCCAAGAGGTAGTAGCCTACGAGCAGTACTTC | CASSQEVVAYEQYF
TRBJ1-1 | once | NA | TRBV4-1 | TGCGCCAGCAGCCTAACGACAGTAGCGGGCACTGAAGCTTTCTTT | CASSLTTVAGTEAFF
TRBJ2-5 | NA | NA | TRBV24-1 | TGTGCCACCAGTGATTTGAGCATACAGACCCAGTACTTC | CATSDLSIQTQYF
TRBJ2-7 | NA | TRBD2 | TRBV9 | TGTGCCAGCAGCCCAGGGACTAGCGGGAGGCCCTACGAGCAGTACTTC | CASSPGTSGRPYEQYF
TRBJ2-3 | NA | TRBD2 | TRBV11-3 | TGTGCCAGCAGCTTCCTAGCGGGAGGGCCTCGACATTTT | CASSFLAGGPRHF
TRBJ1-1 | once | NA | TRBV5-8 | TGTGCCAGCAGCTTGGATGGAGGCAGGGGCACTGAAGCTTTCTTT | CASSLDGGRGTEAFF
TRBJ2-3 | NA | NA | TRBV11-3 | TGTGCCAGCAGCTCAGGGACCTCTTCAGGGGTAGATACGCAGTATTTT | CASSSGTSSGVDTQYF
TRBJ2-7 | NA | TRBD2 | TRBV4-2 | TGTGCCAGCAGCCAAGCGGGAGGGCCCTCCTACGAGCAGTACTTC | CASSQAGGPSYEQYF
TRBJ2-6 | NA | NA | TRBV5-4 | TGTGCCAGCAGCTTGGTAGGGGTTGGGGCCAACGTCCTGACTTTC | CASSLVGVGANVLTF
TRBJ1-2 | NA | TRBD1 | TRBV5-5 | TGTGCCAGCAGCCGTGACAGGGGGCTCAGTGGCTGCACCTTC | CASSRDRGLSGCTF
TRBJ2-7 | NA | TRBD2 | TRBV28 | TGTGCCAGCAGTTCCGGAGTAGCGGGATCCTACGAGCAGTACTTC | CASSSGVAGSYEQYF
TRBJ2-1 | NA | NA | TRBV18 | TGTGCCAGCTCCCCCAGTGGGAGCTCCTACAATGAGCAGTTCTTC | CASSPSGSSYNEQFF
TRBJ1-4 | NA | TRBD1 | TRBV19 | TGTGCCAGTAGTACCGGACAGGGTCTTGGGGAAAAACTGTTTTTT | CASSTGQGLGEKLFF
TRBJ1-5 | NA | TRBD1 | TRBV4-1 | TGCGCCAGCAGCCAACGGACAGGTCTAGGGCCCCAGCATTTT | CASSQRTGLGPQHF
TRBJ2-1 | NA | TRBD2 | TRBV5-1 | TGCGCCAGCAGCAAAGGACTAGCGGGTGGGTACAATGAGCAGTTCTTC | CASSKGLAGGYNEQFF